These 26 T cell receptor beta chains were sequenced from one sample in a study of glioma-infiltrating T cells. The iRepertoire nested amplicon-rescue multiplex PCR amplified TCR alpha and beta CDR3s from RNA. Each CDR3 protein is one row after TCRdb ran MiXCR on the multiplex PCR reads. The table has fewer than 250,000 distinct CDR3 sequences, 30% to 40% seen once. Input material: glioma tissue, nonneoplastic brain tissue, or PBMCs (not recorded which). All receptors derive from a human donor with low-grade glioma or glioblastoma, undergoing nonglioma brain surgery, or in good health (not recorded which).

The V call is TRBV6-6, the J call TRBJ2-5; 12 positions match TRBD2. V lost 0 bases and J lost 3; bases outside the gene matches: 5. This CDR3 has 17 amino acids. Germline CDR1 reads MNHNY; CDR2 reads SVGAGI (reference sequence). This chain's CDR3 is CASSYSASGRAEETQYF. The CDR3 bases are TGTGCCAGCAGTTACTCGGCTAGCGGGAGGGCCGAAGAGACCCAGTACTTC.

As to this clonotype: A much larger clone lies a single base off, so this may be a read error. The gene calls are TRBV5-1 and TRBJ2-7; perhaps TRBD2 as D (5 bases). The CDR3 sequence is 15 residues long. Germline V gives CDR1 SGHRS, CDR2 YFSETQ. The CDR3 DNA reads TGCGCCAGCAGATTGGATCCGGGGAACACCTACGAGCAGTACTTC. Its translation: CASRLDPGNTYEQYF.

The chain employs TRBV27 and TRBJ2-7; 10 nucleotides line up with TRBD1. With 6 bases clipped from V and 1 base from J, the junction kept 6 bases outside the gene matches. The CDR3 runs 15 residues. The V gene's germline CDR1 is MNHEY and CDR2 SMNVEV (reference sequence). The CDR3 loop reads CASRPGQGNSYEQYF. In nucleotides, the CDR3 is TGTGCCAGCAGACCGGGACAGGGGAATTCCTACGAGCAGTACTTC.

In its sample, this clonotype was seen many times. The rearrangement links TRBV27 to TRBJ1-6; D gene ambiguous. V lost 5 bases to trimming and J lost 7 bases, with 9 bases between them. Germline values: CDR1 MNHEY, CDR2 SMNVEV (reference sequence). The CDR3 length is 13 residues. The CDR3 loop reads CASSTDGNSPLHF. CDR3 DNA sequence: TGTGCCAGCAGTACGGACGGGAATTCACCCCTCCACTTT.

The V call is TRBV27, the J call TRBJ2-7, with 8 bases identical to TRBD2. The length of the CDR3 is 16 residues. J lost 6 bases, V lost 5 bases, and 15 bases had no gene match. The germline V gene has CDR1 MNHEY and CDR2 SMNVEV (reference sequence). This CDR3 is CASSRGTRGSLGEQYF. The CDR3 DNA follows: TGTGCCAGCAGTCGGGGGACTAGAGGGAGTCTGGGCGAGCAGTACTTC.

The genes are TRBV19 and TRBJ2-5; TRBD1 matches at 8 bases. The length of the CDR3 is 15 residues. The V gene end was trimmed by 5 bases and the J gene end by 3 bases; junction bases not matched to a gene: 8. Germline-derived CDR1 and CDR2 are LNHDA and SQIVND (reference sequence). The CDR3 sequence is CASSSWTGKEETQYF. As DNA, the CDR3 is TGTGCCAGTAGTTCTTGGACAGGGAAGGAAGAGACCCAGTACTTC.

The rearrangement uses TRBV3-1 and TRBJ1-1; TRBD1 might be the D (5 bases). V gave up 6 bases and J gave up 13 bases, with 24 bases separating them. The CDR3 consists of 14 residues. The germline V gene has CDR1 LGHDT and CDR2 YNNKEL (reference sequence). The CDR3 DNA reads TGTGCCAGCAGACCCCAAGTTTTGGACACTAAAGATTTCTTT. It encodes CASRPQVLDTKDFF.

Concerning this clonotype: Mismatch with germline at one junction end may stem from a read error. The rearrangement links TRBV4-1 to TRBJ2-7, with 8 bases matching TRBD2. Germline V gene data show CDR1 as MGHRA and CDR2 as YSYEKL. This CDR3 comprises 15 residues. In DNA, the CDR3 is TGCGTCAGCAAACAGGGTAGCGGGGAAATCTACGAGCAGTACTTC. Amino acids: CVSKQGSGEIYEQYF.

With regard to this clonotype: This may come from a read error, since a much larger clone is one base off. This chain uses TRBV12-3 or TRBV12-4 with TRBJ2-4; 9 bases map to TRBD2. CDR3 length: 15 residues. V gave up 6 bases and J gave up 7 bases; unmatched junction bases: 10. CDR3 DNA sequence: TGTGCCAGCAGCAAAGAGGGGACTAGCTCGAACATTCAGTACTTC. It is translated as CASSKEGTSSNIQYF.

There are many counts of this clonotype. CDR3 DNA: TGTGCCAGCAGCTCGACTAGCGGGAGGGCGCACGAGCAGTACTTC. Translating gives CASSSTSGRAHEQYF. This chain joins TRBV7-2 and TRBJ2-7; 14 positions agree with TRBD2. Losses at the gene ends were 4 bases for V and 5 bases for J; bases not matched to a gene: 4. Germline CDR1 SGHTA, CDR2 FQGNSA. This CDR3 has 15 amino acids.

This clonotype occurred many times. The chain carries TRBV15 and TRBJ2-5; possibly TRBD1 for D (6 bases). This CDR3 is built from 16 residues. Germline V gene sequence: CDR1 LNHNV, CDR2 YYDKDF (reference sequence). V lost 3 bases to trimming and J lost 5 bases, with 19 bases between them. CDR3 residues: CATSRNYREWGETQYF. In DNA form, the CDR3 reads TGTGCCACCAGCAGGAATTACAGGGAATGGGGCGAGACCCAGTACTTC.

This clonotype has a count of ten or more. The genes are TRBV6-1 and TRBJ2-1; D not resolved. This CDR3 has 13 amino acids. Germline-derived CDR1 and CDR2 are MNHNS and SASEGT. V lost 5 bases and J 6 bases, leaving 11 bases between the germline ends. The CDR3 nucleotides are TGTGCCAGCAGTAGAGGACCTCCCAATGAGCAGTTCTTC. This encodes CASSRGPPNEQFF.

This clonotype was found many times. The chain uses TRBV14 and TRBJ2-5, with 11 positions matching TRBD2. This CDR3 has 16 residues. V lost 5 bases to trimming and J lost 2 bases; unmatched junction nucleotides: 7. Per the germline V gene, CDR1 is SGHDN and CDR2 is FVKESK. This CDR3 is CASSLLAGERQETQYF. CDR3 in DNA: TGTGCCAGCAGCTTACTAGCGGGAGAGAGACAAGAGACCCAGTACTTC.

A remark on this clonotype: Germline and junction disagree at one end, which may indicate a read error. The V call is TRBV5-1, the J call TRBJ1-3; D possibly corresponds to TRBD1 (5 bases). Germline-derived CDR1 and CDR2 are SGHRS and YFSETQ. CDR3 size: 16 residues. The CDR3 DNA sequence: TGCGCCAGCAGCACTGACAGTATGTCGGCTGGAAACACCATATGTTTT. Translated, it gives CASSTDSMSAGNTICF.

This chain uses TRBV4-3 with TRBJ1-3, with unresolved D. The germline CDR1 and CDR2 sequences are LGHNA and YSLEER. Trimming cost V 3 bases and J 1 base, with 13 bases left between them. This CDR3 spans 16 amino acids. CDR3 in DNA: TGCGCCAGCAGCCAGTACCGATCCGAGTCTGGAAACACCATATATTTT. Protein sequence: CASSQYRSESGNTIYF.

V usage is TRBV6-4 and J usage is TRBJ2-1, with 9 positions matching TRBD2. Looked up from germline, CDR1 is MRHNA and CDR2 is SNTAGT. Trimming took 5 bases from V and 8 from J; bases not matched to a gene: 10. The CDR3 is 15 residues long. The CDR3 region has the DNA TGTGCCAGCAGTACTTTAGCGGGAGCCGGGGATGAGCAGTTCTTC. Amino acid sequence: CASSTLAGAGDEQFF.

V is TRBV5-1 and J is TRBJ2-1; 10 nucleotides agree with TRBD2. CDR1 is SGHRS and CDR2 is YFSETQ in the germline V gene. There are 15 residues in the CDR3. V was pared by 3 bases and J by 7 bases, with 7 bases of the junction left unmatched. The CDR3: CASSSTGLAPNEQFF. CDR3 in DNA: TGCGCCAGCAGCTCCACGGGACTAGCGCCGAATGAGCAGTTCTTC.

This clonotype was seen ten or more times. The chain has TRBV20-1 and TRBJ2-1; 7 bases are a match to TRBD2. Germline V gene data show CDR1 as DFQATT and CDR2 as SNEGSKA (reference sequence). This CDR3 comprises 14 residues. After removal of 2 bases from V and 6 bases from J, the junction contained 7 bases not matched to a gene. In DNA form, the CDR3 reads TGCAGTGCTAGATTTGGGGAGGGAGTCAATGAGCAGTTCTTC. Protein: CSARFGEGVNEQFF.

This clonotype came up many times. The chain joins TRBV20-1 to TRBJ2-3; TRBD2 agrees at 11 bases. Germline CDR1 DFQATT, CDR2 SNEGSKA (reference sequence). The CDR3 sequence is 15 residues long. V gave up 0 bases and J gave up 4 bases; unmatched junction bases: 3. The DNA for the CDR3 is TGCAGTGCTAGAGATAGCGGGAGGGCCGCAGATACGCAGTATTTT. It encodes CSARDSGRAADTQYF.

This clonotype was observed a few times. The chain couples TRBV29-1 to TRBJ2-1, with 9 bases fitting TRBD2. Losses at the gene ends were 3 bases for V and 10 bases for J; bases not matched to a gene: 10. The CDR3 is made up of 14 amino acids. Per the germline V gene, CDR1 is SQVTM and CDR2 is ANQGSEA. As DNA, the CDR3 is TGCAGCGTTGAGCTCCTGCTAGCGGGAAAGGAGCAGTTCTTC. It codes for CSVELLLAGKEQFF.

This clonotype was detected ten times or more. This chain joins TRBV6-1 and TRBJ2-2; 7 positions agree with TRBD2. The CDR3 sequence is 13 residues long. The trim removed 6 bases at V and 7 bases at J, leaving 5 bases unmatched. CDR1 is MNHNS, CDR2 SASEGT, per germline. CDR3 DNA sequence: TGTGCCAGCAGCGTTAGGGAGGGCGGGGAGCTGTTTTTT. Translation: CASSVREGGELFF.

This clonotype was seen repeatedly, ten times or more. The chain has TRBV7-2 and TRBJ1-4, with TRBD1 matching over 7 bases. Losses at the gene ends were 3 bases for V and 7 bases for J; bases not matched to a gene: 5. The length of the CDR3 is 14 residues. CDR1 SGHTA and CDR2 FQGNSA come from the germline V gene. CDR3 in DNA: TGTGCCAGCAGCTTTGACAGGGTTGGTGAAAAACTGTTTTTT. This translates into CASSFDRVGEKLFF.

The chain links TRBV29-1 to TRBJ2-1; 11 bases are a match to TRBD2. J lost 7 bases, V lost 8 bases, and 28 bases had no gene match. The CDR3 consists of 20 residues. The V gene's germline CDR1 is SQVTM and CDR2 ANQGSEA. The CDR3 sequence is CSSLNQPEGTTSGNGNEQFF. CDR3 nucleotide sequence: TGCAGCTCCTTGAACCAGCCAGAGGGGACGACTAGCGGGAATGGGAATGAGCAGTTCTTC.

This clonotype has at least ten counts. This chain joins TRBV7-8 and TRBJ1-5; 9 positions match TRBD1. This CDR3 comprises 19 residues. J was trimmed by 1 base and V by 1 base; bases with no gene match: 11. Per germline, CDR1 SGHVS and CDR2 FQNEAQ. In DNA form, the CDR3 reads TGTGCCAGCAGCTTAGGGAGGATCACAGGGGGCGCGAGCAATCAGCCCCAGCATTTT. This gives the protein CASSLGRITGGASNQPQHF. Drawing the rest from reference TRBV7-8 and TRBJ1-5, the complete variable domain is GAGVSQSPRYKVAKRGQDVALRCDPISGHVSLFWYQQALGQGPEFLTYFQNEAQLDKSGLPSDRFFAERPEGSVSTLKIQRTQQEDSAVYLCASSLGRITGGASNQPQHFGDGTRLSIL.

This clonotype showed up many times. The chain couples TRBV29-1 to TRBJ2-3, with 12 nucleotides matching TRBD2. With V trimmed by 4 bases and J by 3 bases, 2 bases remained unmatched. The germline CDR1 and CDR2 sequences are SQVTM and ANQGSEA. This CDR3 contains 14 residues. In DNA form, the CDR3 reads TGCAGCGTTGCAACTAGCGGGAGGACAGATACGCAGTATTTT. Residues: CSVATSGRTDTQYF.

Ten or more counts support this clonotype. The chain uses TRBV27 and TRBJ2-7; 13 nucleotides line up with TRBD2. This CDR3 region has 14 residues. Germline assignment: CDR1 MNHEY and CDR2 SMNVEV (reference sequence). V was pared by 5 bases and J by 5 bases, with 3 bases of the junction left unmatched. The CDR3 spells CASSPGLAGDEQYF. The CDR3 region has the DNA TGTGCCAGCAGTCCTGGACTAGCGGGAGACGAGCAGTACTTC.